These 3 T cell receptor beta chains originate from one sample sequenced in a study of shared clonotypes between healthy human individuals. Profiling relied on immunoSEQ multiplex PCR, and the TCRdb table lists in-frame clones only, not all of them. The sample lists around 2.5 million clones, roughly 93% seen once, with around 0.37% in the top ten. The sequenced sample consisted of naive CD4+ T cells from PBMCs. Subset in this sample: CD45RA+ positively selected. Every receptor here comes from a man aged 18 to 29 in good health. Some clones in this sample may be carry-over from other donors' samples.

This clone has just one count. V gene TRBV30 combines with J gene TRBJ2-1; perhaps TRBD2 as D (5 bases). CDR3 size: 14 residues. Germline values: CDR1 GTSNPN, CDR2 SVGIG (reference sequence). Trimming took off 0 bases at V and 9 bases at J, with 15 bases between the two ends. The CDR3 sequence: CAWSVLGASIEQFF. DNA of the CDR3: TGTGCCTGGAGTGTACTAGGAGCAAGTATTGAGCAGTTCTTC.

The chain couples TRBV19 to TRBJ2-7, with unresolved D. This CDR3 comprises 16 residues. The V end lost 4 bases, the J end lost 7 bases, and 23 bases lay between the germline ends. CDR1 and CDR2 from the germline V gene are LNHDA and SQIVND (reference sequence). The CDR3 region has the DNA TGTGCCAGTAGTACCTTTACTGGATGGCTTAGTGGGGAGCAGTACTTC. It yields the protein CASSTFTGWLSGEQYF.

The genes are TRBV28 and TRBJ2-2, with unresolved D. Per germline, CDR1 MDHEN and CDR2 SYDVKM. The germline V and J ends were trimmed by 6 bases and 0 bases, with 14 bases remaining between them. The CDR3 loop spans 16 amino acids. The CDR3: CASSLPFKANTGELFF. The CDR3 DNA reads TGTGCCAGCAGCCTGCCGTTTAAGGCGAACACCGGGGAGCTGTTTTTT.